Listed here are 9 T cell receptor beta chains from one sample, sequenced in a study of response to subunit inactivated influenza vaccine. Via MiXCR, TCRdb re-called the RT-PCR reads, giving one row per CDR3 protein. Of a few hundred thousand distinct CDR3 sequences in the sample, approximately 7.2% were seen once. The material sequenced was PBMCs from blood, taken around 25 months after vaccination. The receptor set was obtained from a man aged 45 to 75 who received an inactivated influenza vaccine.

This clonotype appeared many times. The J gene is TRBJ1-1, the V gene TRBV2; no clear D gene. The germline gives CDR1 SNHLY, CDR2 FYNNEI. The CDR3 has 13 amino acids. Trimming took 6 bases from V and 1 from J, leaving 9 bases between them. CDR3 nucleotide sequence: TGTGCCAGCAGCCACGACCCGAACACTGAAGCTTTCTTT. Encoded protein: CASSHDPNTEAFF.

With regard to this clonotype: Being one base from a much bigger clone, this may be a read error. The rearrangement uses TRBV20-1 and TRBJ2-4, with 13 bases aligning to TRBD2. CDR1 DFQATT and CDR2 SNEGSKA come from the germline V gene (reference sequence). CDR3 length: 13 amino acids. The CDR3 coding sequence is TGCTGTGCTCGACTAGCGGGAGGTCATATTCAGTACTTC. Translated: CCARLAGGHIQYF.

In its sample, this clonotype was seen a few times. The genes are TRBV5-5 and TRBJ2-3, with 11 bases identical to TRBD2. Germline assignment: CDR1 SGHKS and CDR2 YYEKEE (reference sequence). After removal of 1 base from V and 2 bases from J, the junction contained 3 bases not matched to a gene. CDR3 length equals 16 residues. DNA of the CDR3: TGTGCCAGCAGCTTGCTAGCGGGAGGAAACACAGATACGCAGTATTTT. This sequence encodes CASSLLAGGNTDTQYF.

This clonotype was seen a few times. The V gene is TRBV7-9, the J gene TRBJ2-5; tentatively, D is TRBD1 or TRBD2 (6 bases each). This CDR3 has 14 amino acids. V was shortened by 2 bases and J by 5 bases, with 12 bases between the two germline ends. The germline gives CDR1 SEHNR, CDR2 FQNEAQ (reference sequence). This CDR3 is CASSLFGGGETQYF. CDR3 coding DNA: TGTGCCAGCAGCTTATTCGGGGGCGGCGAGACCCAGTACTTC.

This clonotype was recorded many times. The rearrangement joins TRBV3-1 to TRBJ2-1, with D unresolved. Germline V gene lookup returns CDR1 LGHDT and CDR2 YNNKEL (reference sequence). V was cut by 1 base and J by 1 base, with 5 bases left in between. This CDR3 has 14 residues. In DNA form, the CDR3 reads TGTGCCAGCAGCCAAGTTGGATCCTACAATGAGCAGTTCTTC. Translating gives CASSQVGSYNEQFF.

This clonotype was counted between two and nine times. At one boundary the junction diverges from the germline segment, which might be a read error. Here the CDR3 reads CAGRQEPDEQYF. CDR3 DNA: TGTGCCGGCAGACAGGAACCGGACGAGCAGTACTTC. The chain is built from TRBV6-1 and TRBJ2-7, with D possibly being TRBD1 (6 bases). CDR1 is MNHNS, CDR2 SASEGT, per germline. The CDR3 totals 12 residues.

The gene calls are TRBV15 and TRBJ1-1; weak D call: TRBD1 (6 bases). The germline V gene encodes CDR1 LNHNV and CDR2 YYDKDF (reference sequence). The CDR3 spans 15 residues. Between the trimmed V and J ends, which lost 3 bases and 6 bases, there was a span of 17 bases. CDR3: CATSSGSGGHPEAFF. DNA of the CDR3: TGTGCCACCAGCAGTGGGTCCGGGGGACACCCTGAAGCTTTCTTT.

The chain carries TRBV10-3 and TRBJ1-1; 10 bases align to TRBD1. V gave up 6 bases and J gave up 0 bases; unmatched junction bases: 7. Germline CDR1 ENHRY, CDR2 SYGVKD. CDR3 size: 16 residues. In nucleotides, the CDR3 is TGTGCCATCAGCTCCGGACAGGGGGGCATGAACACTGAAGCTTTCTTT. Translation: CAISSGQGGMNTEAFF.

In its sample, this clonotype was seen a few times. V is TRBV5-5 and J is TRBJ1-2; 8 nucleotides agree with TRBD1. V lost 1 base and J lost 6; bases outside the gene matches: 8. Germline V gene sequence: CDR1 SGHKS, CDR2 YYEKEE (reference sequence). The CDR3 is 15 residues long. In DNA, the CDR3 is TGTGCCAGCAGCTTGATCGGCCGGACAGGGAATGGCTACACCTTC. Encoded protein: CASSLIGRTGNGYTF.